This is a list of T cell receptor beta chains from one sample in a study of blood T cell repertoires in COVID-19. The repertoire was sequenced with immunoSEQ multiplex PCR; TCRdb's copy has only in-frame clones and lacks some. Of over 400,000 clones listed, approximately 91% are singletons. The sequenced sample was peripheral blood. These receptor sequences come from a woman aged 50 to 65 with COVID-19, enrolled during active disease. CDR3s include the opening cysteine and the closing phenylalanine or tryptophan. Fields, in order: J gene, V gene, clone size, D gene, CDR3 DNA, CDR3 protein. D genes are given only for firm matches. Clone size is stated in some rows and not others, as once, few, many or a class when expanded.

J: TRBJ2-3; V: TRBV18; size: NA; D: TRBD2; DNA: TGTGCCAGCTCACAGACTAGCGGGGAAGACACAGATACGCAGTATTTT; CDR3: CASSQTSGEDTDTQYF
J: TRBJ2-3; V: TRBV6-5; size: few; D: TRBD2; DNA: TGTGCCAGCAGAGCGGGGGGAGATACGCAGTATTTT; CDR3: CASRAGGDTQYF
J: TRBJ2-1; V: TRBV3-1/TRBV3-2; size: NA; D: NA; DNA: TGTGCCAGCAGCCAAGCCAGACAGTTCCCAGACAATGAGCAGTTCTTC; CDR3: CASSQARQFPDNEQFF
J: TRBJ2-1; V: TRBV30; size: NA; D: TRBD2; DNA: TGTGCCTGGGTAGGACTAGCGGGATATGAGCAGTTCTTC; CDR3: CAWVGLAGYEQFF
J: TRBJ1-2; V: TRBV5-4; size: NA; D: NA; DNA: TGTGCCAGCAGTTGGGACAACACCCAATACTATGGCTACACCTTC; CDR3: CASSWDNTQYYGYTF
J: TRBJ1-4; V: TRBV29-1; size: NA; D: TRBD1; DNA: TGCAGCGTTGCCGGGACAGGGGCCGCAACTAATGAAAAACTGTTTTTT; CDR3: CSVAGTGAATNEKLFF
J: TRBJ2-3; V: TRBV10-1; size: NA; D: NA; DNA: TGCGCCAGCAGTCGACCGGGGACAGATACGCAGTATTTT; CDR3: CASSRPGTDTQYF
J: TRBJ1-4; V: TRBV2; size: NA; D: TRBD1; DNA: TGTGCCAGCAACCTTCGACAGGGCGCTAATGAAAAACTGTTTTTT; CDR3: CASNLRQGANEKLFF
J: TRBJ1-2; V: TRBV7-2; size: NA; D: NA; DNA: TGTGCCAGCAGTCCTCAGGGGCGCTATGGCTACACCTTC; CDR3: CASSPQGRYGYTF
J: TRBJ2-7; V: TRBV6-1; size: NA; D: NA; DNA: TGTGCCAGCAGTGAACAGGGACTGAGCTCCTACGAGCAGTACTTC; CDR3: CASSEQGLSSYEQYF
J: TRBJ2-1; V: TRBV7-9; size: NA; D: TRBD2; DNA: TGTGCCAGCAGCTTAGGGCCCAAGACTAGCGGGCACACTGAGCAGTTCTTC; CDR3: CASSLGPKTSGHTEQFF
J: TRBJ1-1; V: TRBV19; size: NA; D: NA; DNA: TGTGCCAGTAGTATAAACAGTCTGACTGAAGCTTTCTTT; CDR3: CASSINSLTEAFF
J: TRBJ2-1; V: TRBV9; size: NA; D: TRBD2; DNA: TGTGCCAGCAGCGTACGGCGGGGGGGCCCATACAATGAGCAGTTCTTC; CDR3: CASSVRRGGPYNEQFF
J: TRBJ1-5; V: TRBV3-1/TRBV3-2; size: few; D: NA; DNA: TGTGCCAGCAGCCAAACCGGAGTGCAGCCCCAGCATTTT; CDR3: CASSQTGVQPQHF
J: TRBJ2-7; V: TRBV5-1; size: NA; D: TRBD1; DNA: TGCGCCAGCAGGCGGACAGGGTCTTCTTACGAGCAGTACTTC; CDR3: CASRRTGSSYEQYF
J: TRBJ1-1; V: TRBV19; size: NA; D: NA; DNA: TGTGCCAGTAGTCCCAGACCAGGGCTTACCTTAGAGAACACTGAAGCTTTCTTT; CDR3: CASSPRPGLTLENTEAFF
J: TRBJ2-4; V: TRBV5-1; size: NA; D: TRBD2; DNA: TGCGCCAGCAGCGTCCAGGCGGGGGTAGCCAAAAACATTCAGTACTTC; CDR3: CASSVQAGVAKNIQYF
J: TRBJ2-3; V: TRBV6-1; size: NA; D: TRBD2; DNA: TGTGCCAGCAGTGAGAACGGGGGGGGAACAGATACGCAGTATTTT; CDR3: CASSENGGGTDTQYF
J: TRBJ1-1; V: TRBV5-4; size: NA; D: NA; DNA: TGTGCCAGCAGCTGGGGGAGGTTGAACACTGAAGCTTTCTTT; CDR3: CASSWGRLNTEAFF
J: TRBJ1-1; V: TRBV6-5; size: NA; D: NA; DNA: TGTGCCAGTGCAAGGAGGAACACTGAAGCTTTCTTT; CDR3: CASARRNTEAFF
J: TRBJ1-2; V: TRBV23-1; size: once; D: NA; DNA: TGCGCCAGCAGGCGGAAGGACAGTAACTATGGCTACACCTTC; CDR3: CASRRKDSNYGYTF
J: TRBJ2-1; V: TRBV2; size: NA; D: NA; DNA: TGTGCCAGCAGTCCCTGGGGCGGGGCCAACAATGAGCAGTTCTTC; CDR3: CASSPWGGANNEQFF
J: TRBJ2-5; V: TRBV20-1; size: NA; D: TRBD2; DNA: TGCAGTGCTAGTCTCGGGGGGGAGACCCAGTACTTC; CDR3: CSASLGGETQYF
J: TRBJ1-3; V: TRBV10-3; size: NA; D: NA; DNA: TGTGCCATCAGTGAGTCACAAAACACCATATATTTT; CDR3: CAISESQNTIYF